A selection of T cell receptor beta chains follows, all from one sample in a study of Ad26.COV2.S vaccination and SARS-CoV-2 variants. TCRdb's table, derived via immunoSEQ multiplex PCR, lists solely in-frame clones and lacks some. Here the sample spans 87,000 or so clones, less than 85% being singletons. Source: peripheral blood, taken after recovery from COVID-19. The receptors stem from a human donor who had recovered from COVID-19. Each CDR3 is given with its conserved first and last residue. The D gene is left open where the match is weak. Size is stated for part of the rows, as once, few or many counts, or as a class when the clone is expanded.

clone_size,j_call,v_call,d_call,cdr3_nt,cdr3_aa
-,TRBJ2-7,TRBV27,-,TGTGCCAGCAGTTTTCTAGCAGACTCAGCCTACGAGCAGTACTTC,CASSFLADSAYEQYF
-,TRBJ1-1,TRBV28,-,TGTGCCAGCTCAGCGGACCGGTTGAACACTGAAGCTTTCTTT,CASSADRLNTEAFF
-,TRBJ1-6,TRBV2,-,TGTGCCAGCTCCGATGAAAGCTTATTCCTTAATTCACCCCTCCACTTT,CASSDESLFLNSPLHF
-,TRBJ2-1,TRBV11-3,TRBD2,TGTGCCAGCAGCTCACTAGCGGCTATTAACTACAATGAGCAGTTCTTC,CASSSLAAINYNEQFF
-,TRBJ1-2,TRBV28,-,TGTGCCAGCAGTTTCAGTTCCTATGGCTACACCTTC,CASSFSSYGYTF
-,TRBJ1-5,TRBV24-1,-,TGTGCCACCAGTGATTTCGGCCAGCCCCAGCATTTT,CATSDFGQPQHF
-,TRBJ1-5,TRBV2,-,TGTGCCAGCAGTGAGCTGCGTTCGGGGAAGCCCCAGCATTTT,CASSELRSGKPQHF
once,TRBJ2-2,TRBV10-3,TRBD2,TGTGCCATCAACCGAGGGAGGGATAACACCGGGGAGCTGTTTTTT,CAINRGRDNTGELFF
-,TRBJ2-3,TRBV4-3,TRBD2,TGCGCCAGCAGCCAGACTAGCGATGAGAAAAATACGCAGTATTTT,CASSQTSDEKNTQYF
-,TRBJ2-7,TRBV7-2,-,TGTGCCAGCAGCTTAGACACGATTAGGACTATGACTAGCGAGCAGTACTTC,CASSLDTIRTMTSEQYF
-,TRBJ1-6,TRBV28,-,TGTGCCAGCAAAGGGGAACTTTTAAATTCACCCCTCCACTTT,CASKGELLNSPLHF
-,TRBJ2-1,TRBV3-1/TRBV3-2,-,TGTGCCAGCAGCCAGGAGGGGGAGTACAATGAGCAGTTCTTC,CASSQEGEYNEQFF
-,TRBJ1-4,TRBV5-1,TRBD1,TGCGCCAGCAGCTTTACAGGGGGAGGGGAAAAACTGTTTTTT,CASSFTGGGEKLFF
-,TRBJ2-2,TRBV3-1/TRBV3-2,-,TGTGCCAGCAGCCAAGGGTTGGAGAACACCGGGGAGCTGTTTTTT,CASSQGLENTGELFF
few,TRBJ2-5,TRBV6-2/TRBV6-3,TRBD1,TGTGCCAGCAGTTACCTAGGACAGGGAGGAGAGACCCAGTACTTC,CASSYLGQGGETQYF
-,TRBJ2-3,TRBV7-9,TRBD1,TGTGCCAGCAGCCACCCTCGGGACAGTCGCACAGATACGCAGTATTTT,CASSHPRDSRTDTQYF
-,TRBJ1-5,TRBV10-3,-,TGTGCCATCAGTGAGTCGATGGAATTGCCCCAGCATTTT,CAISESMELPQHF
-,TRBJ1-5,TRBV19,TRBD1,TGTGCCAGTCGCTCCGACAGGGCAAATCAGCCCCAGCATTTT,CASRSDRANQPQHF
-,TRBJ2-2,TRBV7-6,TRBD2,TGTGCCAGCAGCCCCGGACTAGCGGGGGGTTTCACCGGGGAGCTGTTTTTT,CASSPGLAGGFTGELFF
-,TRBJ1-6,TRBV28,-,TGTGCCAGCAGCCCGGCACAGGAGGGTTCACCCCTCCACTTT,CASSPAQEGSPLHF
-,TRBJ2-5,TRBV27,-,TGTGCCAGCAGCGCGGTGGGGGCCGGAGAGACCCAGTACTTC,CASSAVGAGETQYF
-,TRBJ2-1,TRBV12-3/TRBV12-4,-,TGTGCCAGCAGTTTTGGAAACAATGAGCAGTTCTTC,CASSFGNNEQFF
-,TRBJ2-3,TRBV7-8,TRBD2,TGTGCCAGCAGCCGATGGACTAGCGGGAACCCAGATACGCAGTATTTT,CASSRWTSGNPDTQYF
-,TRBJ1-2,TRBV6-2/TRBV6-3,-,TGTGCCAGCAGTTACTCGCCAGGGATTGGCTACACCTTC,CASSYSPGIGYTF
-,TRBJ1-2,TRBV4-3,-,TGCGCCAGCAGCCATTTGTCGTCCATCAGGGATGGCTACACCTTC,CASSHLSSIRDGYTF
-,TRBJ2-3,TRBV2,-,TGTGCCAGCAGCCCTGCGACTAGTGGGACAGATACGCAGTATTTT,CASSPATSGTDTQYF
-,TRBJ1-1,TRBV6-2/TRBV6-3,TRBD1,TGTGCCAGCAGGTACTCCGGGACAGGTAACACTGAAGCTTTCTTT,CASRYSGTGNTEAFF
-,TRBJ1-6,TRBV6-6,-,TGTGCCAGCAGTCCTCAAGGGGGAAGCTATTCACCCCTCCACTTT,CASSPQGGSYSPLHF
-,TRBJ2-3,TRBV28,TRBD2,TGTGCCAGCAACAGCGGGAGGCGCACAGATACGCAGTATTTT,CASNSGRRTDTQYF
-,TRBJ2-7,TRBV5-1,-,TGCGCCAGCAGCCCTGGACAGTCCCGCGGGTCGGAGTACTTC,CASSPGQSRGSEYF
-,TRBJ2-2,TRBV20-1,TRBD1,TGCAGTGCTAGTTCTACAGGGGCGGACACCGGGGAGCTGTTTTTT,CSASSTGADTGELFF